These 7 T cell receptor beta chains were all obtained from the same sample, sequenced in a study of shared clonotypes between healthy human individuals. The assay was immunoSEQ multiplex PCR, and TCRdb's table has in-frame clones only and misses some. In the table there are approximately 240,000 clones, 50% to 80% of which are singletons. The specimen was memory CD4+ T cells sorted from blood. Subset defined: CD45RA-negative fraction. All receptors come from a man aged 25 to 40 in good health.

The V and J genes are TRBV18 and TRBJ2-7; no definite D call. Germline V lookup: CDR1 KGHSH, CDR2 LQKENI. The CDR3 is 14 amino acids. Deletions cut 2 bases from V and 2 bases from J, with 10 bases between. In nucleotides, the CDR3 is TGTGCCAGCTCACCAGGTGTAGATACCTACGAGCAGTACTTC. It specifies CASSPGVDTYEQYF.

This chain connects TRBV28 to TRBJ2-5; D perhaps matches TRBD2 (5 bases). The germline V gene encodes CDR1 MDHEN and CDR2 SYDVKM. This CDR3 is built from 16 residues. The germline V and J ends were trimmed by 4 bases and 3 bases, with 18 bases remaining between them. CDR3 amino acids: CASSYSLGMQEETQYF. CDR3 sequence (DNA): TGTGCCAGCAGTTATTCACTAGGGATGCAAGAAGAGACCCAGTACTTC.

The chain has TRBV9 and TRBJ2-4; D may be TRBD2 (5 bases). With 7 bases removed from V and 6 bases from J, the gap between germline ends came to 17 bases. The CDR3 consists of 14 residues. Germline V CDR1 and CDR2: SGDLS, YYNGEE. CDR3 bases: TGTGCCAGCGCCGAGGAGGTCGGCGGAAACATTCAGTACTTC. This codes for CASAEEVGGNIQYF.

CDR3 in amino acids: CASSLASGRALLNNEQFF. CDR3 coding DNA: TGTGCCAGCAGCCTGGCTAGCGGGAGGGCCCTATTGAACAATGAGCAGTTCTTC. The chain employs TRBV7-9 and TRBJ2-1; 12 bases line up with TRBD2. The CDR3 totals 18 residues. Germline V CDR1 and CDR2: SEHNR, FQNEAQ (reference sequence). The trim removed 5 bases at V and 5 bases at J, leaving 13 bases unmatched.

In this sample, this clone turned up a few times. This chain's CDR3 is CSGGDSEQYF. The CDR3 DNA sequence: TGCAGCGGGGGGGACAGCGAGCAGTACTTC. This rearrangement joins TRBV29-1 to TRBJ2-7; possible D gene TRBD1, 7 bases. Germline V gene data show CDR1 as SQVTM and CDR2 as ANQGSEA. The CDR3 runs 10 residues. Trimming stripped 7 bases from V and 6 bases from J, with 10 bases between.

The chain recombines TRBV15 with TRBJ2-1; D gene ambiguous. Trimming stripped 0 bases from V and 15 bases from J, with 12 bases between. Per the germline V gene, CDR1 is LNHNV and CDR2 is YYDKDF (reference sequence). This CDR3 region has 12 residues. Here the CDR3 reads CATSRDFKVGFF. The CDR3, as DNA: TGTGCCACCAGCAGAGATTTCAAGGTGGGGTTCTTC.

This chain joins TRBV9 and TRBJ2-7; 9 nucleotides match TRBD1. The CDR3 runs 15 residues. Per germline, CDR1 SGDLS and CDR2 YYNGEE. V lost 0 bases and J lost 2; bases outside the gene matches: 3. CDR3 sequence reads: CASSVAGQGTYEQYF. The CDR3 coding sequence is TGTGCCAGCAGCGTAGCCGGACAGGGGACCTACGAGCAGTACTTC.